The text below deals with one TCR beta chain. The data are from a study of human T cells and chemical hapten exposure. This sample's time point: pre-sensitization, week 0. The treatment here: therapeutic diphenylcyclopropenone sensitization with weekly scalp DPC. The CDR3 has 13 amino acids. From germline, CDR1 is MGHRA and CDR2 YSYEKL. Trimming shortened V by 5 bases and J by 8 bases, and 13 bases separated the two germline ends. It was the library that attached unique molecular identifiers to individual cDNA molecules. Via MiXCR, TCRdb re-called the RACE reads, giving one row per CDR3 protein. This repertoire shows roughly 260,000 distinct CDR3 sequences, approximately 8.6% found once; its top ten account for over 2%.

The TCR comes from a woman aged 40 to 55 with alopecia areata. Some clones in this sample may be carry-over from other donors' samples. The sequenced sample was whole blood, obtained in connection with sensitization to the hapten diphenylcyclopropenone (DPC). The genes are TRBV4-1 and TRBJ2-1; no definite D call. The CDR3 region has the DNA TGCGCCAGCAGCACGCGGTTGTTTGATGAGCAGTTCTTC. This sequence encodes CASSTRLFDEQFF.